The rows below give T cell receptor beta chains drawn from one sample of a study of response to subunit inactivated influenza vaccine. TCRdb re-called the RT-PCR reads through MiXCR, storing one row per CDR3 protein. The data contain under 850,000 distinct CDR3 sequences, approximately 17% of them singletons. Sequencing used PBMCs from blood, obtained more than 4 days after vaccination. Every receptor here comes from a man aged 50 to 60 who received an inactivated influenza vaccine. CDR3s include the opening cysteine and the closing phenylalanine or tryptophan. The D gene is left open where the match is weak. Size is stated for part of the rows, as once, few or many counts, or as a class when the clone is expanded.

TGTGCCAGCAGCCAAGATAATACCGGGCCAGAGCTTTACTACGAGCAGTACTTC	CASSQDNTGPELYYEQYF	NA	NA	18	TRBJ2-7	TRBV4-2
TGTGCCAGCAGCGGATGGACCTCCGACAACGAGCAGTACTTC	CASSGWTSDNEQYF	few	NA	14	TRBJ2-7	TRBV7-2
TGTGCCAGCAGACCTAGCGGGGGAACAGCACAGATACTGTATTTT	CASRPSGGTAQILYF	many	TRBD2	15	TRBJ2-3	TRBV12-3/TRBV12-4
TGCAGCGTCCCGGGACGGAGCACTGAAGCTTTCTTT	CSVPGRSTEAFF	few	NA	12	TRBJ1-1	TRBV29-1
TGTGCCAGCAACAAGGCAGGGCTTGGAACTGAAGCTTTCTTT	CASNKAGLGTEAFF	NA	NA	14	TRBJ1-1	TRBV6-1
TGCGCCAGCAGCTTGGGGGGACAGCCACAAGAGACCCAGAACTTC	CASSLGGQPQETQNF	NA	TRBD1	15	TRBJ2-5	TRBV5-1
TGTGCCAGCAGCCGTGACAGATACATAGATACGCAGTATTTT	CASSRDRYIDTQYF	few	NA	14	TRBJ2-3	TRBV11-3
TGCGCCAGCAGCCGGGGGACCGACAGGGGCGCTGAAGCTTTCTTT	CASSRGTDRGAEAFF	few	TRBD1	15	TRBJ1-1	TRBV5-1
TGTGCCAGCAGCCTCGGGGTAGCGGCTTCCTACGAGCAGTACTTC	CASSLGVAASYEQYF	few	NA	15	TRBJ2-7	TRBV7-6
TGCAGTGCTAGAGATCTGAGGGGAGTAGACACTGAAGCTTTCTTT	CSARDLRGVDTEAFF	NA	NA	15	TRBJ1-1	TRBV20-1
TGTGCCAGCAACCCTAGCCCGGGGGGCAATGAGCAGTTCTTC	CASNPSPGGNEQFF	NA	TRBD2	14	TRBJ2-1	TRBV19
TGTGCCAGCAGAAAAGGAGGGAACTCCTACAATGAGCAGTTCTTC	CASRKGGNSYNEQFF	many	NA	15	TRBJ2-1	TRBV12-3/TRBV12-4
TGTGCCAGCAGCCTGACTAGCGGGAGCCCCAATGAGCAGTTCTTC	CASSLTSGSPNEQFF	NA	TRBD2	15	TRBJ2-1	TRBV7-2
TGTGCCAGCAGCTTTGGGTCCCAGCCAAGGCAGTTCTTC	CASSFGSQPRQFF	NA	NA	13	TRBJ2-1	TRBV7-2
TGCGCCAGCAGCTTGGGTCTTGGGACAGGGGGAGACGAGCAGTACTTC	CASSLGLGTGGDEQYF	NA	TRBD1	16	TRBJ2-7	TRBV5-1